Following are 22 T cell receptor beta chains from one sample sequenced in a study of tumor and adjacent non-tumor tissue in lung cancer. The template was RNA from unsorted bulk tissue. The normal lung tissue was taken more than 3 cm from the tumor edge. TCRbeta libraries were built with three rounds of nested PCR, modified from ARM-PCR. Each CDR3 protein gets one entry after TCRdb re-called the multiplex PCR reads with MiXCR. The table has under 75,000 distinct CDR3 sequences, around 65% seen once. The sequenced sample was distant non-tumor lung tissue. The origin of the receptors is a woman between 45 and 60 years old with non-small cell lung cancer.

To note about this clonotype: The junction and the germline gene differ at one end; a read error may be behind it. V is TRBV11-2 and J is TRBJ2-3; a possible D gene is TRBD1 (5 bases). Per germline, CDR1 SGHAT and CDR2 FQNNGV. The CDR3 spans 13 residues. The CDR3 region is CANTLHVTATQYF. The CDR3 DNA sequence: TGTGCCAACACCTTACATGTGACAGCTACGCAGTATTTT.

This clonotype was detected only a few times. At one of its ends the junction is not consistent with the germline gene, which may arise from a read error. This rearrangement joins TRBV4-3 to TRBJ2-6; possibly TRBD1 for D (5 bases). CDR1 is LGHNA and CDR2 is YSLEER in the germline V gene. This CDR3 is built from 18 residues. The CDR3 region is CASSQVNDGISGANVLNF. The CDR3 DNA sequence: TGCGCCAGCAGCCAAGTAAATGATGGGATCTCTGGGGCCAACGTCCTGAATTTC.

The CDR3 is CSAVIAVSYNEQFF. CDR3 coding DNA: TGCAGTGCCGTAATAGCGGTCTCCTACAATGAGCAGTTCTTC. V and J are TRBV20-1 and TRBJ2-1, with D perhaps TRBD2 (6 bases). There are 14 residues in the CDR3. V lost 6 bases and J 0 bases, leaving 12 bases between the germline ends. Germline lookup yields CDR1 DFQATT and CDR2 SNEGSKA (reference sequence).

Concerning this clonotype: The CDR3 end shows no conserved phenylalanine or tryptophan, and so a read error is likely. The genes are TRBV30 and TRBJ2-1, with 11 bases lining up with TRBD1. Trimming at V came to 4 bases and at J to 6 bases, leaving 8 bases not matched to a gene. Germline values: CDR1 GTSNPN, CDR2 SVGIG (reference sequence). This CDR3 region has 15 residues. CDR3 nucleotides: TGTGCCTGGACTGAGACCGGGACAGGGGGCAATGAGCAGTTCATC. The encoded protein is CAWTETGTGGNEQFI.

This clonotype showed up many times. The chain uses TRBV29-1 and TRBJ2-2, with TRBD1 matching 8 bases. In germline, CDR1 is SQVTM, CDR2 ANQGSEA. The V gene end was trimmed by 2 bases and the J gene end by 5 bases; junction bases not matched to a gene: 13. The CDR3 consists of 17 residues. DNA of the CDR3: TGCAGCGTTGAAAGGGCAATCGGGACAGGCGGTACCGGGGAGCTGTTTTTT. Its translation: CSVERAIGTGGTGELFF.

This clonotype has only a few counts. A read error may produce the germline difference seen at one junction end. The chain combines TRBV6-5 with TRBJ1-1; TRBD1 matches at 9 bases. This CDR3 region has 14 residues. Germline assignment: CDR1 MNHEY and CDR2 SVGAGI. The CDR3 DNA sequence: TGTGCCAGCAGCCGGGACAGGGTGAACACTGAAGCTCTCTTT. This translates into CASSRDRVNTEALF.

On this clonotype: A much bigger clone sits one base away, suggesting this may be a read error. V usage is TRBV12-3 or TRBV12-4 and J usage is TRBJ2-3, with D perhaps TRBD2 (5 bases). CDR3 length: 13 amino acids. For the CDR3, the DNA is TGTGCCAGCAGTTTCAGCAAGGGAGATAGGCAGTATTTT. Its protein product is CASSFSKGDRQYF.

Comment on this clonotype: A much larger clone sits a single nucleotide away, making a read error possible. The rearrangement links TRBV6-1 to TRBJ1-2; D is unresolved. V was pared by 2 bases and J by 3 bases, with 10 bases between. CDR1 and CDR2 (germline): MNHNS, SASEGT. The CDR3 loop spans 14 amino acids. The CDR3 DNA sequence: TGTGCCAGCAGTGAAAACACAGCGGACTATGGCTACACCTTC. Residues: CASSENTADYGYTF.

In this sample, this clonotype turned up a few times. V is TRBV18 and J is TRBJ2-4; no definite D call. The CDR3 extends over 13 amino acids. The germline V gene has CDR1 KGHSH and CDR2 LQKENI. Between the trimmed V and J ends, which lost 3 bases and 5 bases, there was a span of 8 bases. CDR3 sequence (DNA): TGTGCCAGCTCACCTGATAATGAAAACATTCAGTACTTC. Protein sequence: CASSPDNENIQYF.

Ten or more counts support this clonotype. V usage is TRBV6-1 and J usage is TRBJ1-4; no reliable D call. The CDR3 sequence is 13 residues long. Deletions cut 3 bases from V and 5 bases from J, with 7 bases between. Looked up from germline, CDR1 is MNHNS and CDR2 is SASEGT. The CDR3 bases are TGTGCCAGCAGTGAGATGAGGAATGAAAAACTGTTTTTT. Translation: CASSEMRNEKLFF.

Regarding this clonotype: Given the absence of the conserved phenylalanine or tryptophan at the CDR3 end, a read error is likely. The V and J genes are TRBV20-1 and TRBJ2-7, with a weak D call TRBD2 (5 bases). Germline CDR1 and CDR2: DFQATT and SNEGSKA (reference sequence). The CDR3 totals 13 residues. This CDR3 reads CSARGELGYEQYI. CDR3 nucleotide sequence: TGTAGTGCTAGAGGTGAACTAGGTTACGAGCAGTACATC.

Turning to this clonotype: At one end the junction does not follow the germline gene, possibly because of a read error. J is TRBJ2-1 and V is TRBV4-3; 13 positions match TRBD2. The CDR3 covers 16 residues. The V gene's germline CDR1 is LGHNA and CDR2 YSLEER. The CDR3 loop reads CASSQAYTSGRVTGFF. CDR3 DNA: TGCGCCAGCAGTCAAGCATACACTAGCGGGAGGGTTACCGGGTTCTTC.

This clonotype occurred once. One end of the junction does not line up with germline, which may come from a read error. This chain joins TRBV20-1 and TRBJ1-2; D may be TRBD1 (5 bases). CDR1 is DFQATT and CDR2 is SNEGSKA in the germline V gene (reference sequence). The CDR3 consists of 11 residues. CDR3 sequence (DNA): TGCAGTACCGGGACCTACCTTGGCTATGCCTTC. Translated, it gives CSTGTYLGYAF.

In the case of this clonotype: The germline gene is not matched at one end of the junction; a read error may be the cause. CDR3 residues: CSVARDSHEQYF. CDR3 nucleotides: TGCAGCGTGGCGAGGGACTCCCACGAGCAGTATTTC. J is TRBJ2-7 and V is TRBV29-1, with D possibly being TRBD2 (6 bases). Germline values: CDR1 SQVTM, CDR2 ANQGSEA. This CDR3 comprises 12 residues.

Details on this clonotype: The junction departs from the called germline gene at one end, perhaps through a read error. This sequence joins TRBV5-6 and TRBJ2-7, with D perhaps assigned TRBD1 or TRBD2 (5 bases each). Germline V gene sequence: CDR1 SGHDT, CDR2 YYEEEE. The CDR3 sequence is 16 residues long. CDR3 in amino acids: CASNLFGREYSNEQYF. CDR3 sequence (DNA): TGTGCCAGCAACTTGTTTGGCAGGGAGTATTCCAACGAGCAGTACTTC. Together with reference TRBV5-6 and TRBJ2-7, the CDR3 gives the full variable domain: DAGVTQSPTHLIKTRGQQVTLRCSPKSGHDTVSWYQQALGQGPQFIFQYYEEEERQRGNFPDRFSGHQFPNYSSELNVNALLLGDSALYLCASNLFGREYSNEQYFGPGTRLTVT.

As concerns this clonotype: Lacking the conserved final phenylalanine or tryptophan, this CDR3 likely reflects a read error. The CDR3 DNA reads as TGCAGTTCCAGATGGACTAGTAATGAGCAGTTCATC. Its translation is CSSRWTSNEQFI. The rearrangement links TRBV20-1 to TRBJ2-1; 7 bases are a match to TRBD2. Germline-derived CDR1 and CDR2 are DFQATT and SNEGSKA (reference sequence). This CDR3 comprises 12 residues. The V and J ends lost 8 bases and 7 bases, in that order; junction bases with no gene match: 8.

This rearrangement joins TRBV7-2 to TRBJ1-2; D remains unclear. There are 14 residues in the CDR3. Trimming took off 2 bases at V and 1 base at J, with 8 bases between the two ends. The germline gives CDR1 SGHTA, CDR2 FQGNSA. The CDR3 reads CASSLTDLNYGYTF. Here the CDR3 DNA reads TGTGCCAGCAGCTTAACAGACCTTAACTATGGCTACACCTTC.

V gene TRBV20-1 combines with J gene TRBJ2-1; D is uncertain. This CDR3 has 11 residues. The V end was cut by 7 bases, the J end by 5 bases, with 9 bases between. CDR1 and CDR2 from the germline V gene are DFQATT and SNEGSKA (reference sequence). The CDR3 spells CSVLGNNEQFF. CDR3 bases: TGCAGTGTTCTGGGCAACAATGAGCAGTTCTTC.

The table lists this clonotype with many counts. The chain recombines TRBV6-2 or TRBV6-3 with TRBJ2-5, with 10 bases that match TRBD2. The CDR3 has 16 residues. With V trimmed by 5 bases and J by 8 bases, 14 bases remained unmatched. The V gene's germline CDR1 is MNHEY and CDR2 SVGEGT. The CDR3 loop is CASSLTGLAVAGTQYF. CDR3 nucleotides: TGTGCCAGCAGTCTAACCGGACTAGCGGTGGCAGGAACCCAGTACTTC.

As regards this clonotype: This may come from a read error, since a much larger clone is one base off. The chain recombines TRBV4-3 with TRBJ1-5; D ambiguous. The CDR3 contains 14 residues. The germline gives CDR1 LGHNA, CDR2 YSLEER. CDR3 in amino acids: CASSLWAGNRPQHF. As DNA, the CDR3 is TGCGCCAGCAGCCTATGGGCGGGAAATCGGCCCCAGCATTTT.

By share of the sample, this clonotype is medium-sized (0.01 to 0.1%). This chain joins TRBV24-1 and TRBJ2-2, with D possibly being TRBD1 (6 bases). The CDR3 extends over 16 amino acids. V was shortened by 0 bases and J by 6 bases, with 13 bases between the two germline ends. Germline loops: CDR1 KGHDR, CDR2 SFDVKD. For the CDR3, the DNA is TGTGCCACCAGTGATTTGCAGGGGTCTCACCCCGGGGAGCTGTTTTTT. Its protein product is CATSDLQGSHPGELFF.

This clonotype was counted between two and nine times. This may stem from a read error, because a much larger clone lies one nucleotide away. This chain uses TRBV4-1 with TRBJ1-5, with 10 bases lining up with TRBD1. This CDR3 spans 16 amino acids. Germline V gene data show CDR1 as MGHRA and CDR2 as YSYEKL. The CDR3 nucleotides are TGCGCCAGCAGCCTGGGACAGGGGTTCGTCGGTCAGCCCCAGCGTTTT. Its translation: CASSLGQGFVGQPQRF.